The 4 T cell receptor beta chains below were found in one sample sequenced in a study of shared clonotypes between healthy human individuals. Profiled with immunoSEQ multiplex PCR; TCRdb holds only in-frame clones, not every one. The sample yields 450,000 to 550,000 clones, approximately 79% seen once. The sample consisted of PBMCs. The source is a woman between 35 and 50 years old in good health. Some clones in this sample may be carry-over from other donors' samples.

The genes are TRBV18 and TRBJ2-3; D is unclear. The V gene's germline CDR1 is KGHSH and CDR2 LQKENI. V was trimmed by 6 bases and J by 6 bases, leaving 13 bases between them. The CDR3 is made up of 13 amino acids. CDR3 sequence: CASSQSLLDTQYF. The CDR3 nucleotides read TGTGCCAGCTCCCAATCTCTGCTTGATACGCAGTATTTT. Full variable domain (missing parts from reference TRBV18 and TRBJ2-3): NAGVMQNPRHLVRRRGQEARLRCSPMKGHSHVYWYRQLPEEGLKFMVYLQKENIIDESGMPKERFSAEFPKEGPSILRIQQVVRGDSAAYFCASSQSLLDTQYFGPGTRLTVL.

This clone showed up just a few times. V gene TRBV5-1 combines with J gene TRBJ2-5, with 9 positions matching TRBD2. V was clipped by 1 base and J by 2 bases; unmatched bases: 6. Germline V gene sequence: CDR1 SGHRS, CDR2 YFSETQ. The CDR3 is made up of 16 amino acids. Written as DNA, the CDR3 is TGCGCCAGCAGCTTGCAGGGCGGGGGGGAACAAGAGACCCAGTACTTC. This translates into CASSLQGGGEQETQYF.

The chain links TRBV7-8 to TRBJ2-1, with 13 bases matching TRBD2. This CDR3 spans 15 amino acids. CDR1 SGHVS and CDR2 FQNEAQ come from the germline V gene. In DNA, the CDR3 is TGTGCAGCAGGGGGACTAGCGGGGCTATACAATGAGCAGTTCTTC. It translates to CAAGGLAGLYNEQFF.

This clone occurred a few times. The CDR3 DNA follows: TGTGCCAGCAGTTTTCGAGGGGTTGATGGAAACACCATATATTTT. The encoded protein is CASSFRGVDGNTIYF. This chain joins TRBV28 and TRBJ1-3; D might be TRBD1 (5 bases). Trimming stripped 3 bases from V and 3 bases from J, with 12 bases between. Germline V gene lookup returns CDR1 MDHEN and CDR2 SYDVKM. The length of the CDR3 is 15 residues.